The text below deals with one TCR beta chain. This record belongs to a study of T cell changes during pregnancy in multiple sclerosis. The CDR3 length is 15 residues. The germline V gene encodes CDR1 SNHLY and CDR2 FYNNEI. With 6 bases removed from V and 2 bases from J, the gap between germline ends came to 13 bases. Produced via immunoSEQ multiplex PCR; TCRdb's table is partial and in-frame only. The data hold roughly 49,000 clones, with about 90% observed a single time. The sequence was obtained from a female donor in good health, enrolled as a control in a pregnancy study. The chain has TRBV2 and TRBJ2-2, with D tentatively TRBD2 (6 bases). The sequences come from peripheral blood, collected in the first trimester of pregnancy. The CDR3 region is CASRGAGRNTGELFF. The CDR3, as DNA: TGTGCCAGCAGAGGCGCGGGGAGAAACACCGGGGAGCTGTTTTTT. Full variable domain (rest looked up from reference TRBV2 and TRBJ2-2): EPEVTQTPSHQVTQMGQEVILRCVPISNHLYFYWYRQILGQKVEFLVSFYNNEISEKSEIFDDQFSVERPDGSNFTLKIRSTKLEDSAMYFCASRGAGRNTGELFFGEGSRLTVL.